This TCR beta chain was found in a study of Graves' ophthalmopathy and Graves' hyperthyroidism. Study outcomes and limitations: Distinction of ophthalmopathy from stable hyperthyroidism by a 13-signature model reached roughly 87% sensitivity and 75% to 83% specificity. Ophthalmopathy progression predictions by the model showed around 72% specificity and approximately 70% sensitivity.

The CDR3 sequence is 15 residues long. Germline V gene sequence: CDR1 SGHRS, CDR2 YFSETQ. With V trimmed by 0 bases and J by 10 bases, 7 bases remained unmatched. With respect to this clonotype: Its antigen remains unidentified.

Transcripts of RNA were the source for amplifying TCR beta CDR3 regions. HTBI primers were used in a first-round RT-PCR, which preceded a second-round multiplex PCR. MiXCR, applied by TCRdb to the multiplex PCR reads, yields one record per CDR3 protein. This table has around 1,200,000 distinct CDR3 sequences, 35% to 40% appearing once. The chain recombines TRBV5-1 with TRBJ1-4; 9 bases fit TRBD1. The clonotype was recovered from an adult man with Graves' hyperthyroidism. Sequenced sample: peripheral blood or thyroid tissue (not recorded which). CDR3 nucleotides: TGCGCCAGCAGCTTGGTTGTCGGACAGGGGCGAAAACTGTTTTTT. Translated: CASSLVVGQGRKLFF.